This T cell receptor (beta chain) was observed in a study of vaccination effects on CD4 cells after COVID-19. Isolation of CD4+ T cells took place after about ten days of culture. Vaccination of participants consisted of two doses of either the BNT162b2 or mRNA-1273 vaccine. With regard to this clone: Its matching antigen is unknown.

The V segment lost 2 bases and the J segment 5 bases; nucleotides outside the gene matches: 8. Germline values: CDR1 LGHNA, CDR2 YSLEER. The CDR3 spans 16 residues. Sequencing was performed with immunoSEQ multiplex PCR; in TCRdb, only in-frame clones are kept and a portion is missing. This table has under 35,000 clones, 70% to 75% appearing once. This clonotype originated in a human donor who received a COVID-19 vaccine. This chain uses TRBV4-3 with TRBJ1-1; 10 nucleotides match TRBD1. Material: CD4+ T cells from PBMCs cultured without peptide, obtained after COVID-19 vaccination. CDR3 region: CASSQTGTGVRTEAFF. DNA for the CDR3: TGCGCCAGCAGCCAAACCGGGACAGGGGTGAGGACTGAAGCTTTCTTT.